This T cell receptor (beta chain) was recovered during a study of blood T cell repertoires in COVID-19. Study background: COVID-19 samples from acute and convalescent phases originated in the United States, Italy and Spain. The cDNA or gDNA used as material had been derived from T cells, B-cell-depleted T cells, or PBMCs.

This CDR3 contains 12 residues. V gave up 0 bases and J gave up 16 bases, with 14 bases separating them. Germline V gives CDR1 SGHRS, CDR2 YFSETQ. Under the authors' procedure: It was from reference gene primer amplification that nucleated cell counts were estimated. The table came from immunoSEQ multiplex PCR; TCRdb's copy has only in-frame clones and leaves some out. V and J calls and clone size are those listed in that table; D and trimming were worked out from the DNA. The sample records about 62,000 clones, more than 60% being singletons. V is TRBV5-1 and J is TRBJ1-3, with D possibly matching TRBD1 (6 bases). The sequence was obtained from a woman of 80 years or more with active or convalescent COVID-19. Source material: peripheral blood. As DNA, the CDR3 is TGCGCCAGCAGCTTGGAGACAGGTGTACGGTATTTT. Amino acids: CASSLETGVRYF.